The present TCR beta chain was sequenced within a study of T cells in tumors after PD-1 blockade. Study summary: Peripheral blood samples averaged around 40,000 unique clonotypes and 113,528 templates.

Germline assignment: CDR1 LNHDA and CDR2 SQIVND (reference sequence). V lost 7 bases and J lost 4; bases outside the gene matches: 6. This CDR3 is built from 15 residues. This clone was recorded once. The table came from immunoSEQ multiplex PCR; TCRdb's copy has only in-frame clones and leaves some out. The sample gives roughly 25,000 clones, nearly 85% of which show up once; 12% is in the top ten. Sequencing was performed on PBMCs, taken after anti-PD-1 treatment. The receptor was isolated from a human donor with basal cell carcinoma. This sequence joins TRBV19 and TRBJ2-2; 10 bases fit TRBD1. Written as DNA, the CDR3 is TGTGCCAGTACCCCGGACAGGGGGATCACCGGGGAGCTGTTTTTT. This encodes CASTPDRGITGELFF.